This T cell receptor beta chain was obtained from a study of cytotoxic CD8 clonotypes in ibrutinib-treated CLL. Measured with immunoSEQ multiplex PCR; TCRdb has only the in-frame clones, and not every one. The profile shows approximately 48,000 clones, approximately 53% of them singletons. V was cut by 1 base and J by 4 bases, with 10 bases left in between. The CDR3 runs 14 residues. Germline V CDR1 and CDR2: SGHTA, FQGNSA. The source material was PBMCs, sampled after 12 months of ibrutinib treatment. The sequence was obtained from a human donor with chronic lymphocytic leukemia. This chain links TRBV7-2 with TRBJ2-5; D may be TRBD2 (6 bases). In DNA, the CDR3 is TGTGCCAGCAGCTTAGGGCGGGACCGAGAGACCCAGTACTTC. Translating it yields CASSLGRDRETQYF.